This entry lists 8 T cell receptor beta chains sequenced from one sample in a study of shared clonotypes between healthy human individuals. Clones were read by immunoSEQ multiplex PCR, and TCRdb kept only the in-frame ones, dropping some. The sample lists a few hundred thousand clones; roughly 84% were seen once. The sequenced sample was memory CD8+ T cells sorted from blood. The subset was: CD45RO+ cells pooled with CCR7-negative TemRA cells. These receptors all come from a man aged 18 to 30 in good health.

The chain uses TRBV19 and TRBJ2-7; tentatively, D is TRBD1 or TRBD2 (5 bases each). CDR1 LNHDA and CDR2 SQIVND come from the germline V gene (reference sequence). The V end was cut by 9 bases, the J end by 0 bases, with 12 bases between. This CDR3 is built from 13 residues. The CDR3 DNA reads as TGTGCCAGCGGGGACGGTTACTCCTACGAGCAGTACTTC. It is translated as CASGDGYSYEQYF.

Comment on this clone: A junction end diverges from the germline sequence, so it may reflect a read error. The V call is TRBV7-7, the J call TRBJ2-3; 7 positions match TRBD1. CDR3 size: 15 residues. Looked up from germline, CDR1 is SSHAT and CDR2 is FNYEAQ (reference sequence). The CDR3 is CASSNAGGATDTQYF. For the CDR3, the DNA is TGTGCTAGCAGCAACGCAGGGGGAGCCACAGATACGCAGTATTTT.

V and J are TRBV13 and TRBJ2-7; no clear D gene. In germline, CDR1 is PRHDT, CDR2 FYEKMQ (reference sequence). The CDR3 consists of 14 residues. Trimming took off 0 bases at V and 3 bases at J, with 9 bases between the two ends. The CDR3 loop is CASSLGDTYYEQYF. CDR3 bases: TGTGCCAGCAGCTTAGGAGACACGTACTACGAGCAGTACTTC. Full variable domain (rest looked up from reference TRBV13 and TRBJ2-7): AAGVIQSPRHLIKEKRETATLKCYPIPRHDTVYWYQQGPGQDPQFLISFYEKMQSDKGSIPDRFSAQQFSDYHSELNMSSLELGDSALYFCASSLGDTYYEQYFGPGTRLTVT.

The chain joins TRBV7-2 to TRBJ2-7; maybe TRBD2 (6 bases). Germline CDR1 reads SGHTA; CDR2 reads FQGNSA. This CDR3 is built from 15 residues. The V end was cut by 5 bases, the J end by 3 bases, with 17 bases between. This chain's CDR3 is CASSAVGGGLYEQYF. CDR3 bases: TGTGCCAGCAGCGCAGTCGGGGGAGGTCTCTACGAGCAGTACTTC.

The chain is built from TRBV7-9 and TRBJ1-2; maybe TRBD1 (6 bases). This CDR3 contains 14 residues. Trimming pared 1 base from V and 8 bases from J, leaving 14 bases between. Germline V gene data show CDR1 as SEHNR and CDR2 as FQNEAQ (reference sequence). The CDR3 loop reads CASSLGVGAQGYTF. The CDR3 DNA reads as TGTGCCAGCAGCTTAGGTGTGGGGGCTCAAGGCTACACCTTC. Variable domain in full (rest from reference TRBV7-9 and TRBJ1-2): DTGVSQNPRHKITKRGQNVTFRCDPISEHNRLYWYRQTLGQGPEFLTYFQNEAQLEKSRLLSDRFSAERPKGSFSTLEIQRTEQGDSAMYLCASSLGVGAQGYTFGSGTRLTVV.

DNA of the CDR3: TGTGCCAGCAGCCCGATCACTATGAGCGGGGAGGGGACCTACGAGCAGTACTTC. Residues: CASSPITMSGEGTYEQYF. V and J are TRBV7-9 and TRBJ2-7, with 7 bases that match TRBD2. The CDR3 sequence is 18 residues long. V trimming: 5 bases; J trimming: 2 bases; junction bases outside the gene matches: 18. CDR1 is SEHNR, CDR2 FQNEAQ, per germline (reference sequence).

The chain carries TRBV4-1 and TRBJ2-7, with D unresolved. Looked up from germline, CDR1 is MGHRA and CDR2 is YSYEKL. CDR3 length: 14 amino acids. Trimming removed 0 bases from V and 0 bases from J, with 6 bases in between. For the CDR3, the DNA is TGCGCCAGCAGCCAAGATTCTGCCTCCTACGAGCAGTACTTC. Encoded protein: CASSQDSASYEQYF.

This rearrangement joins TRBV28 to TRBJ2-3, with D unclear. Germline CDR1 is MDHEN and CDR2 is SYDVKM. The V end lost 3 bases, the J end lost 6 bases, and 13 bases lay between the germline ends. The CDR3 spans 14 residues. CDR3 sequence (DNA): TGTGCCAGCAGTTTCTTACGAGTCTCCGATACGCAGTATTTT. Its protein is CASSFLRVSDTQYF. Full variable domain (missing parts from reference TRBV28 and TRBJ2-3): DVKVTQSSRYLVKRTGEKVFLECVQDMDHENMFWYRQDPGLGLRLIYFSYDVKMKEKGDIPEGYSVSREKKERFSLILESASTNQTSMYLCASSFLRVSDTQYFGPGTRLTVL.